Only one count was recorded for the clone carrying this TCR beta chain. Its matching antigen is unknown. A multiplex PCR was run with 60 Vbeta primers and 13 Jbeta primers. Sequencing used immunoSEQ multiplex PCR; TCRdb keeps in-frame clones, though not all of them. The table has roughly 110,000 clones, about 83% seen once; the top ten hold approximately 2.5%. This specimen belongs to a study of cytomegalovirus exposure and HLA in healthy donors. Study information: Among 150 million to 200 million T cells, an earlier analysis found roughly 110 million unique TCR beta sequences.

The study, taken as a whole, reports: Earlier findings revealed that most TCR beta V segments proved productive either about 87% or about 30% of the time.

The source material was PBMCs. The origin of this receptor is a female donor in good health and CMV-seronegative.

The CDR3 region is CATKTGANTGELFF. In nucleotides, the CDR3 is TGTGCCACCAAGACGGGGGCGAACACCGGGGAGCTGTTTTTT. The chain combines TRBV19 with TRBJ2-2, with TRBD2 as a possible D gene (6 bases). Germline CDR1 and CDR2: LNHDA and SQIVND (reference sequence). Trimming removed 10 bases from V and 0 bases from J, with 12 bases in between. The CDR3 has 14 residues.